This is a list of T cell receptor beta chains from one sample in a study of spatial heterogeneity in lung cancer. One entry per CDR3 protein, called by TCRdb with MiXCR from the 5' RACE reads. The sample records 40,000 to 50,000 distinct CDR3 sequences, 8% to 11% being singletons. The source was PBMCs, collected at follow-up. These receptors all come from a female donor with early-stage non-small cell lung cancer. The CDR3 runs from the conserved cysteine through the conserved F or W. Each record gives: CDR3 length, V gene, D gene, J gene, clone size, CDR3 DNA, CDR3 protein. D genes are given only for firm matches. Rows may omit the clone size; those that give it use once, few, many or a size class.

cdr3_length: 15; v_call: TRBV18; d_call: TRBD1; j_call: TRBJ1-2; clone_size: many; cdr3_nt: TGTGCCAGCTCACGACTGACAGGGGATTTGGATGGCTACACCTTC; cdr3_aa: CASSRLTGDLDGYTF
cdr3_length: 15; v_call: TRBV18; d_call: NA; j_call: TRBJ2-7; clone_size: few; cdr3_nt: TGTGCCAGCTCACCAGGGCAAGGGTTTGCCTACGAGCAGTACTTC; cdr3_aa: CASSPGQGFAYEQYF
cdr3_length: 18; v_call: TRBV7-8; d_call: TRBD2; j_call: TRBJ2-7; clone_size: NA; cdr3_nt: TGTGCCAGCAGCTTACTTGGTCGGGGGGGTGTCCGGGCTAATGAGCAGTACTTC; cdr3_aa: CASSLLGRGGVRANEQYF
cdr3_length: 15; v_call: TRBV3-1; d_call: TRBD1; j_call: TRBJ1-1; clone_size: few; cdr3_nt: TGTGCCAGCAGCCAAGAACACGGACAGGACTCTGAAGCTTTCTTT; cdr3_aa: CASSQEHGQDSEAFF
cdr3_length: 19; v_call: TRBV11-1; d_call: NA; j_call: TRBJ1-4; clone_size: few; cdr3_nt: TGTGCCAGCAGACCCGTACGGGGCAAAGACGGAGCAACTAATGAAAAACTGTTTTTT; cdr3_aa: CASRPVRGKDGATNEKLFF
cdr3_length: 15; v_call: TRBV5-6; d_call: NA; j_call: TRBJ2-5; clone_size: NA; cdr3_nt: TGTGCCAGCAGCTTGGCAGGGATAGGTCAAGAGACCCAGTACTTC; cdr3_aa: CASSLAGIGQETQYF
cdr3_length: 14; v_call: TRBV12-5; d_call: NA; j_call: TRBJ2-2; clone_size: many; cdr3_nt: TGTGCTAGTGGTTTGGTTTCCGTTCCCGGGGAGCTGTTTTTT; cdr3_aa: CASGLVSVPGELFF
cdr3_length: 16; v_call: TRBV30; d_call: TRBD1; j_call: TRBJ1-4; clone_size: many; cdr3_nt: TGTGCCTGGAGTGACAGGGGGCGGAAAAGAGGTGAAAAACTGTTTTTT; cdr3_aa: CAWSDRGRKRGEKLFF
cdr3_length: 16; v_call: TRBV7-2; d_call: NA; j_call: TRBJ2-3; clone_size: many; cdr3_nt: TGTGCCAGCAGGCCTAGCCCCCCAGGGAAGGCAGATACGCAGTATTTT; cdr3_aa: CASRPSPPGKADTQYF
cdr3_length: 14; v_call: TRBV7-9; d_call: TRBD1; j_call: TRBJ2-7; clone_size: many; cdr3_nt: TGTGCCAGCAGCTTAGCGGGGGGACAGGGAGAGCAGTACTTC; cdr3_aa: CASSLAGGQGEQYF
cdr3_length: 15; v_call: TRBV5-1; d_call: NA; j_call: TRBJ2-1; clone_size: many; cdr3_nt: TGCGCCAGCAGCTTGGAAGGGGATCCCTACAATGAGCAGTTCTTC; cdr3_aa: CASSLEGDPYNEQFF
cdr3_length: 14; v_call: TRBV9; d_call: NA; j_call: TRBJ2-7; clone_size: few; cdr3_nt: TGTGCCAGCAGCTTCCGGGACACCTACGTCGAGCAGTACTTC; cdr3_aa: CASSFRDTYVEQYF
cdr3_length: 16; v_call: TRBV28; d_call: TRBD1; j_call: TRBJ2-3; clone_size: few; cdr3_nt: TGTGCCAGCAGTTTAGAGGGACAGGGGAGGGGATATACGCAGTATTTT; cdr3_aa: CASSLEGQGRGYTQYF
cdr3_length: 12; v_call: TRBV2; d_call: NA; j_call: TRBJ1-4; clone_size: NA; cdr3_nt: TGTGCCAGCAGTTGGGGGTCGGGGGGACTGTTTTTT; cdr3_aa: CASSWGSGGLFF
cdr3_length: 13; v_call: TRBV18; d_call: NA; j_call: TRBJ1-4; clone_size: few; cdr3_nt: TGTGCCAGCTCACCCAACCCAAGTGAAAAACTGTTTTTT; cdr3_aa: CASSPNPSEKLFF
cdr3_length: 14; v_call: TRBV5-1; d_call: NA; j_call: TRBJ2-5; clone_size: few; cdr3_nt: TGCGCCAGCCGCCCCGCCGGGGGCCGAGAGACCCAGTACTTC; cdr3_aa: CASRPAGGRETQYF
cdr3_length: 16; v_call: TRBV2; d_call: NA; j_call: TRBJ2-5; clone_size: few; cdr3_nt: TGTGCCAGCAGGAGACTCGGGGCAGATTACCAAGAGACCCAGTACTTC; cdr3_aa: CASRRLGADYQETQYF
cdr3_length: 15; v_call: TRBV12-3/TRBV12-4; d_call: NA; j_call: TRBJ2-4; clone_size: many; cdr3_nt: TGTGCCAGCAGTTTAGTCGGTCTAGCCAAAAACATTCAGTACTTC; cdr3_aa: CASSLVGLAKNIQYF
cdr3_length: 14; v_call: TRBV7-2; d_call: NA; j_call: TRBJ1-1; clone_size: few; cdr3_nt: TGTGCCAGCAGCCCAAAGGGAAGACGCGCTGAAGCTTTCTTT; cdr3_aa: CASSPKGRRAEAFF